What follows are 12 T cell receptor beta chains derived from one specimen sequenced in a study of T cell repertoires in cytomegalovirus infection. Antigen specificity for these receptors is unknown. TCRdb ran MiXCR on the reads and lists one entry per CDR3 protein. The sample has 900,000 to 950,000 distinct CDR3 sequences, roughly a third seen once; the top ten hold roughly an eighth. The sample was cultured CD8+ T cells from PBMCs, taken from culture after CMV antigen stimulation. The receptors originated from a human donor in good health (CMV status not recorded). Some clones in this sample may be carry-over from other donors' samples.

Of note for this clonotype: At one end the junction does not follow the germline gene, possibly because of a read error. The chain combines TRBV6-2 or TRBV6-3 with TRBJ2-3; D is possibly TRBD2 (5 bases). CDR1 is MNHEY and CDR2 is SVGEGT in the germline V gene. This CDR3 is built from 15 residues. This CDR3 reads CANSKLVASTDTQYF. The CDR3 DNA follows: TGTGCCAACAGTAAACTAGTGGCCAGCACAGATACGCAGTATTTT.

This clonotype turned up a few times. DNA of the CDR3: TGTGCCAGCAGTTTTTTAGGCACAGGGGGAGACGAGCAGTACTTC. This codes for CASSFLGTGGDEQYF. The chain uses TRBV12-3 or TRBV12-4 and TRBJ2-7; the match to TRBD1 covers 8 bases. The CDR3 spans 15 residues. The junction had 9 bases not matched to a gene; V was cut back by 3 bases and J by 5 bases.

V usage is TRBV5-8 and J usage is TRBJ2-5, with 7 bases aligning to TRBD2. With V trimmed by 3 bases and J by 7 bases, 9 bases remained unmatched. There are 14 residues in the CDR3. Germline CDR1 SGHTS, CDR2 YDEGEE. In DNA, the CDR3 is TGTGCCAGCAGCTCCCCGGGCGGGGGACGGACCCAGTACTTC. Encoded protein: CASSSPGGGRTQYF.

This chain joins TRBV4-1 and TRBJ1-2, with TRBD1 as a possible D gene (5 bases). Germline V gives CDR1 MGHRA, CDR2 YSYEKL. CDR3 length: 15 amino acids. V was trimmed by 0 bases and J by 8 bases, leaving 16 bases between them. The CDR3 loop is CASSQEGTAFGGYTF. The CDR3 DNA reads as TGCGCCAGCAGCCAAGAGGGGACGGCCTTCGGAGGCTACACCTTC.

The chain links TRBV5-1 to TRBJ1-1, with D hard to call. The germline V gene encodes CDR1 SGHRS and CDR2 YFSETQ. This CDR3 has 14 residues. Trimming stripped 5 bases from V and 7 bases from J, with 18 bases between. The CDR3 coding sequence is TGCGCCAGCAGTTCGCAACAGCGCCCAAGTGAAGCTTTCTTT. Translating it yields CASSSQQRPSEAFF.

This clonotype was recorded a few times. The V and J genes are TRBV4-1 and TRBJ1-5; no definite D call. Germline loops: CDR1 MGHRA, CDR2 YSYEKL. The CDR3 has 15 residues. Trimming removed 1 base from V and 2 bases from J, with 9 bases in between. CDR3 sequence (DNA): TGCGCCAGCAGCCAAGGACTCCAGGGCAATCAGCCCCAGCATTTT. This translates into CASSQGLQGNQPQHF.

In this sample, this clonotype turned up a few times. The chain carries TRBV7-9 and TRBJ1-3, with unresolved D. The germline CDR1 and CDR2 sequences are SEHNR and FQNEAQ (reference sequence). The CDR3 is 17 amino acids. V was pared by 1 base and J by 0 bases, with 13 bases between. The CDR3 protein is CASSLGDTLFSGNTIYF. The CDR3 DNA is TGTGCCAGCAGCTTAGGCGACACATTATTCTCTGGAAACACCATATATTTT.

The sample holds many counts of this clonotype. DNA for the CDR3: TGTGCCAGCAGCCACAGGACTAGCGGTATTTTTGAGACCCAGTACTTC. Translated, it gives CASSHRTSGIFETQYF. The chain is built from TRBV7-6 and TRBJ2-5, with 10 bases identical to TRBD2. CDR1 is SGHVS and CDR2 is FNYEAQ in the germline V gene. CDR3 length: 16 amino acids. Trimming cost V 5 bases and J 5 bases; bases outside gene matches: 11.

The sample holds a few counts of this clonotype. This rearrangement joins TRBV7-9 to TRBJ1-2; TRBD1 might be the D (5 bases). The CDR3 length is 12 residues. The V end lost 8 bases, the J end lost 7 bases, and 14 bases lay between the germline ends. Germline CDR1 SEHNR, CDR2 FQNEAQ (reference sequence). The CDR3 DNA reads TGTGCCAGCTCCGAGGGGAATCCTGGCTACACCTTC. Its translation is CASSEGNPGYTF.

The chain recombines TRBV5-6 with TRBJ1-1, with D possibly matching TRBD1 (5 bases). Germline loops: CDR1 SGHDT, CDR2 YYEEEE. Between the trimmed V and J ends, which lost 4 bases and 4 bases, there was a span of 20 bases. There are 16 residues in the CDR3. CDR3 nucleotide sequence: TGTGCCAGCAGCCCCGACAGTGCCGGTGGTGTCACTGAAGCTTTCTTT. Translating it yields CASSPDSAGGVTEAFF.

The chain couples TRBV29-1 to TRBJ2-7, with 9 bases that match TRBD1. J gave up 2 bases and V 6 bases, and 8 bases lay outside the gene matches. This CDR3 spans 14 amino acids. Per the germline V gene, CDR1 is SQVTM and CDR2 is ANQGSEA. This CDR3 reads CSVPTGTGTYEQYF. DNA for the CDR3: TGCAGCGTCCCTACCGGGACAGGGACCTACGAGCAGTACTTC.

On this clonotype: One end of the junction does not line up with germline, which may come from a read error. The DNA of the CDR3 is TGTACCAGCAGTTACACGAGTCAGCACACCGGGGAGCTGTTTTTT. This codes for CTSSYTSQHTGELFF. V and J are TRBV6-6 and TRBJ2-2; D is unclear. The CDR3 runs to 15 residues. The germline gives CDR1 MNHNY, CDR2 SVGAGI (reference sequence).